This T cell receptor beta chain was recorded in a study of cytomegalovirus exposure and HLA in healthy donors (dated 2017 in TCRdb). Concerning the study at large: According to an earlier analysis of several hundred of the donors, 200 million or so T cells yielded roughly 110 million unique TCR beta sequences and around 280 Gb of sequence data. About 330 gigabases of sequencing data and roughly 81 million unique TCR sequences made up an early release that covered 500 to 700 HLA-typed donors. The genetic ancestry cluster associated with self-reported Caucasian donors included about 84% of the 300 to 450 genotyped donors. The aim of the study was to test whether cataloging public T cell receptors could identify signatures of past pathogen exposure. The T cell repertoires of 700 or so subjects were profiled by immunosequencing and related to cytomegalovirus serostatus. Along with the approximately 650-subject first cohort, a separate validation cohort of approximately 110 different subjects was used. The study combined high-throughput TCR immunosequencing, statistical association of individual TCRs with disease status, and machine learning to predict cytomegalovirus infection status. In a later analysis, previously published TCR beta repertoires from about 640 donors were re-analyzed and high-resolution HLA genotyping was added so that TCR occurrence patterns could be studied. Rather than drawing on any new phenotypic data, the later analysis identified candidate immune exposures from TCR beta sequences and the way those sequences occurred across donors. In an earlier analysis of several hundred of the donors, high-throughput TCR beta sequencing was used to judge whether each TCR beta V gene segment behaved as functional or pseudogenic. Donor age, sex, ethnicity and CMV serostatus were collected together with the repertoire data. In a later genetic analysis, genome-wide SNP genotypes for about three fifths of the roughly 670 donors were used, and that subset was treated as a discovery cohort. Every repertoire in the discovery cohort had been generated on one and the same sequencing platform. HLA typing covered class I and class II loci at four-digit resolution. The number of donors typed differed by locus, with roughly 629-640 for A, B, C, DRB1 and DQB1, around 560 for DQA1, 600 to 610 for DPA1, and some 470 for DPB1. Because of strong linkage in the cohort, 5 or 6 DR-DQ haplotypes were treated as single units for association and clustering. Among some 400 genotyped donors of the cohort, an average of about 240,000 unique TCR beta nucleotide sequences were sequenced per donor, about a sixth of them non-productive. Overall study outcomes, separate from this receptor: Compared with the approximately 700-donor mean, donors in an Asian-associated ancestry cluster had fewer N-insertions in productive TCRs, according to a later genetic analysis. The earlier analysis of approximately 560 of the donors excluded some 15 rarely observed V segments, including chromosome 9 orphons, because counts were too low. In an earlier analysis of 450 to 750 of the donors, most TCR beta V segments appeared in productive rearrangements about 90% or about 30% of the time, broadly matching IMGT annotations. Most CMV-associated TCR beta chains appeared to be HLA-restricted in a later analysis, and the HLA associations seemed to be driven largely by CMV exposure. While some public TCRs were present in many individuals, most TCR sequences turned up only very rarely across donors. In vitro tests confirmed that a few of the cytomegalovirus-associated TCR beta chains recognize cytomegalovirus antigens. Compared with equally common non-associated chains, HLA-associated TCR beta chains in a later analysis were more clonally expanded and had lower generation probabilities. Sequencing depth was assumed to be roughly uniform across donors in the presence/absence analyses, though that assumption may not hold. Several of the top co-occurrence clusters appeared to be linked to parvovirus B19, influenza, CMV and Epstein-Barr virus, according to a later analysis. The study gave a list of more than 150 TCR beta chains associated with cytomegalovirus. Because the 87-base-pair reads could not distinguish some IMGT-functional V segments, including TRBV6-2 and TRBV6-3, those segments were excluded. Because HLA typing was unavailable for some donors at each locus, only the typed subset was used in association tests. A further reported finding was that TCR beta sequences accurately predicted the HLA-A and HLA-B alleles for most subjects in the first cohort. In this cohort, only TCR beta chains were sequenced, and detectable features were limited by the absence of alpha or paired-chain data. At a false discovery rate of 0.05, a later analysis linked roughly 17,000 TCR beta sequences to specific HLA alleles. In both the original and validation cohorts, the classifier was reported to diagnose cytomegalovirus status with high specificity and sensitivity. The sequencing pipeline was judged likely to have produced a cluster of highly shared sequence variants as a technical artifact. The authors suggested that the approach could potentially be extended to other disease states and immunological phenotypes. Correlated functional status among segregating V segments might be attributable to linkage disequilibrium, but an unknown experimental factor could not be ruled out. In a later analysis, the rate of TCR association differed among HLA loci, with DRB1 alleles having the most associated TCRs and HLA-C alleles having the fewest. Immune exposure information for the cohort was limited to CMV serostatus. Strong co-occurrence of HLA alleles, especially DR and DQ, made assigning TCR associations to individual alleles difficult. A later genetic analysis associated a missense DCLRE1C variant with V-gene and J-gene trimming of TCR beta chains, and an independent cohort replicated the association.

On this clone itself: Its antigen is currently not known. Per-nucleotide qualities are absent, and no much larger clonotype sits a single base away.

The germline V gene sets CDR1 to SGHNT and CDR2 to YENEEA. Measured from the cysteine to the phenylalanine, the CDR3 is 13 residues long. The only DNA kept is the CDR3, 39 bases in frame from the first base. V is clipped by 2 bases and J by 6 bases, and the sequence between their germline boundaries is 9 bases long. The library was built by means of the immunoSEQ multiplex PCR assay. For the multiplex PCR, a mixture combining 60 forward primers for TCR Vbeta segments and 13 reverse primers for TCR Jbeta segments was used. The CDR3 region of rearranged TCR beta genes was amplified from genomic DNA by a multiplex PCR assay. Amplified TCR beta libraries were sequenced as 87-base-pair reads on the Illumina HiSeq System. The original pipeline was this. In a later analysis, roughly 80 million unique TCR beta chains were counted across the approximately 620 repertoires, and roughly 11 million of these chains were shared by at least two donors. Raw reads were error-corrected and collapsed into unique sequences with a nearest-neighbor algorithm that merged closely related sequences to remove PCR and sequencing errors. CDR3 sequences were aligned to IMGT reference sequences to assign V, D and J gene segments. For a sequence to be retained, at least a six-nucleotide match to both a V gene segment and a J gene segment was required. Rearrangements were classified as productive when the CDR3 lacked stop codons and remained in frame with V and J, and all other rearrangements were classified as non-productive. CDR3 was defined according to IMGT convention as the region running from the second conserved V-encoded cysteine to the conserved J-encoded phenylalanine. In an earlier analysis of around 540 of the donors, sequences lacking an unambiguous match to a single V gene segment were excluded. An earlier analysis of approximately 590 of the donors classified V segments as functional when productive rearrangements were above 56.7% and as segregating when the standard deviation between donors was above 5%. To diagnose cytomegalovirus status from the catalog of TCR beta chain sequences, a statistical classification framework was built. In a later analysis, TCR nucleotide sequences were compared against IMGT/GENE-DB human TR gene sequences so that V and J genes could be assigned. The TCRdist pipeline was used in a later analysis to assign CDR3 sequences and most-parsimonious VDJ recombination scenarios. A later analysis defined each TCR beta chain by its CDR3 amino acid sequence plus V-gene family, and excluded reads lacking a unique V-gene family. As a way to deal with suspected cross-contamination and a sequencing artifact, a later analysis dropped over 550 nucleotide sequences that were highly shared and had low generation probability. In a later analysis, a clonal expansion index was calculated for each public chain from normalized within-repertoire ranks of inferred template counts. Generation probabilities in a later analysis came from a VDJ recombination model fitted to out-of-frame rearrangements, and those results were checked against IGoR. In a later analysis, hypergeometric tests were used to score TCR-TCR, TCR-HLA and TCR-CMV co-occurrence, with a repertoire-size bias correction applied to TCR pairs. In a later analysis, false discovery rates were estimated by permuting HLA or CMV assignments 20 times. In a later analysis, co-occurring TCRs were grouped using DBSCAN, with TCRdist sequence similarity added in when clustering inside HLA-allele-positive subsets. Repertoires with fewer than 30,000 or more than 120,000 public chains were left out of co-occurrence clustering, as were five repertoires with anomalous nucleotide sharing. Not all clones reach the TCRdb copy of this immuneACCESS table, which keeps in-frame sequences only. Checked studies attribute under half of the gap to unresolved V genes and leave the rest unexplained. Clone size and V and J calls were adopted from that table, with D and trimming inferred from the DNA. The sample table shows some 85,000 clones, and approximately 71% are seen once. Around 3.5% of the sample comes from the top ten.

In total, approximately 700 healthy bone marrow donors made up the cohort. At the time of sampling, every cohort member was nominally healthy, though immune exposures that went unrecorded were likely present. The donor was CMV seronegative and was included in the group of about 350 seronegative cohort members. A peripheral blood sample was collected from each donor, and TCR beta sequencing was performed on peripheral blood mononuclear cells. Genomic DNA extraction from the blood cell samples was performed with the Qiagen DNeasy Blood Extraction Kit. Recombination linked TRBV11-3 to TRBJ2-3, with the D segment identity uncertain. The sequence was collected from a young man in good health and CMV-seronegative. The sample was PBMCs. The sequence in DNA is TGTGCCAGCAGCTTACGTGCGGCCGATACGCAGTATTTT. Its protein product is CASSLRAADTQYF.